These 16 T cell receptor beta chains were sequenced from one sample in a study of glioma-infiltrating T cells. Using RNA template, CDR3s of TCR alpha and beta were amplified with iRepertoire arm-PCR. TCRdb reprocessed the multiplex PCR reads via MiXCR and lists one record per CDR3 protein. Of more than 95,000 distinct CDR3 sequences in the sample, around 28% were seen once. The sequenced sample consisted of glioma tissue, nonneoplastic brain tissue, or PBMCs (not recorded which). The receptors derive from a human donor with low-grade glioma or glioblastoma, undergoing nonglioma brain surgery, or in good health (not recorded which).

With respect to this clonotype: Just one base apart from a much larger clone, this may be a read error. V gene TRBV7-9 combines with J gene TRBJ2-1; 7 bases are shared with TRBD2. This CDR3 has 15 amino acids. Germline V gene data show CDR1 as SEHNR and CDR2 as FQNEAQ (reference sequence). The chain's CDR3 is CASSLPSGQYNEKFF. The CDR3 DNA reads as TGTGCCAGCAGCTTGCCTAGCGGACAATACAATGAGAAGTTCTTC.

The chain uses TRBV7-2 and TRBJ2-5; D might be TRBD1 or TRBD2, each matching 5 bases. With 5 bases removed from V and 5 bases from J, the gap between germline ends came to 15 bases. Germline CDR1 is SGHTA and CDR2 is FQGNSA. The CDR3 has 14 amino acids. Written as DNA, the CDR3 is TGTGCCAGCAGCCGTAGCCGGGACCGGGAGACCCAGTACTTC. Translation gives CASSRSRDRETQYF.

This clonotype came up a few times. A much larger clone is a single base away; this may be a read error. The V gene is TRBV20-1, the J gene TRBJ1-1; D is undetermined. Germline V gives CDR1 DFQATT, CDR2 SNEGSKA (reference sequence). The CDR3 has 11 residues. The germline V and J ends were trimmed by 3 bases and 6 bases, with 8 bases remaining between them. The chain's CDR3 is CSASYHAEAFF. The CDR3 nucleotides are TGCAGTGCTAGTTATCACGCTGAAGCTTTCTTT.

The chain joins TRBV6-2 or TRBV6-3 to TRBJ2-3; 9 bases line up with TRBD2. Germline V CDR1 and CDR2: MNHEY, SVGEGT. V lost 6 bases, J lost 4 bases, and 11 bases stayed unmatched. The CDR3 is 16 residues long. CDR3 region: CASSPVAGGHPDTQYF. The CDR3 DNA reads TGTGCCAGCAGCCCCGTTGCGGGGGGGCACCCAGATACGCAGTATTTT.

This clonotype came up many times. This chain links TRBV27 with TRBJ1-1, with D maybe TRBD1 (6 bases). In germline, CDR1 is MNHEY, CDR2 SMNVEV (reference sequence). V was cut by 5 bases and J by 8 bases, with 15 bases left in between. There are 13 residues in the CDR3. The CDR3 here is CASSQWGALEAFF. The CDR3, as DNA: TGTGCCAGCAGTCAATGGGGGGCCCTAGAAGCTTTCTTT.

The rearrangement uses TRBV6-1 and TRBJ2-7; 11 bases are a match to TRBD2. The CDR3 is 15 residues long. V was pared by 3 bases and J by 4 bases, with 5 bases of the junction left unmatched. CDR1 is MNHNS, CDR2 SASEGT, per germline. For the CDR3, the DNA is TGTGCCAGCAGTGAGTATGCTAGCGGGAGGTACGAGCAGTACTTC. Translating gives CASSEYASGRYEQYF.

This clonotype was counted ten times or more. The rearrangement links TRBV28 to TRBJ1-2; D may be TRBD1 (6 bases). V shed 9 bases and J shed 1 base, with 12 bases lying between them. This CDR3 has 13 residues. Per germline, CDR1 MDHEN and CDR2 SYDVKM. CDR3 loop: CASGPGHNYGYTF. In DNA form, the CDR3 reads TGTGCCAGTGGTCCGGGACATAACTATGGCTACACCTTC.

The chain employs TRBV7-3 and TRBJ2-1; D gene uncertain. This CDR3 is built from 13 residues. Trimming stripped 3 bases from V and 9 bases from J, with 12 bases between. Germline CDR1 reads SGHTA; CDR2 reads FQGTGA. As DNA, the CDR3 is TGTGCCAGCAGCTTGTCGACGGTGGGTGAGCAGTTCTTC. Translation gives CASSLSTVGEQFF.

A few counts support this clonotype. V gene TRBV5-1 combines with J gene TRBJ2-7, with D perhaps TRBD2 (5 bases). Germline CDR1 SGHRS, CDR2 YFSETQ. V gave up 4 bases and J gave up 6 bases, with 11 bases separating them. The CDR3 extends over 12 amino acids. The CDR3 bases are TGCGCCAGCAGCGGCCAGGACTTCGAGCAGTACTTC. Protein: CASSGQDFEQYF.

In its sample, this clonotype was seen many times. The genes are TRBV6-1 and TRBJ2-3; TRBD2 matches 9 bases. Germline CDR1 and CDR2: MNHNS and SASEGT. V shed 7 bases, J shed 5 bases, and the junction held 7 bases outside the gene matches. The CDR3 covers 14 residues. The CDR3 loop reads CASTRGGAGDTQYF. The DNA of the CDR3 is TGTGCCAGCACCCGCGGGGGGGCAGGAGATACGCAGTATTTT.

This clonotype was found a few times. The chain employs TRBV29-1 and TRBJ1-5, with D unclear. V lost 6 bases and J lost 0, with 12 bases in between. Per the germline V gene, CDR1 is SQVTM and CDR2 is ANQGSEA. CDR3 size: 14 residues. The CDR3: CSVSPDGSNQPQHF. As DNA, the CDR3 is TGCAGCGTCTCCCCGGACGGTAGCAATCAGCCCCAGCATTTT.

There are many counts of this clonotype. The rearrangement joins TRBV7-2 to TRBJ1-1; tentative D call: TRBD1 (5 bases). Trimming shortened V by 4 bases and J by 4 bases, and 16 bases separated the two germline ends. CDR3 length: 15 residues. Germline V gene data show CDR1 as SGHTA and CDR2 as FQGNSA. CDR3 loop: CASSSGGGILTEAFF. In DNA form, the CDR3 reads TGTGCCAGCAGCTCGGGTGGGGGAATCCTCACTGAAGCTTTCTTT. Supplemented by reference TRBV7-2 and TRBJ1-1, the full variable domain reads GAGVSQSPSNKVTEKGKDVELRCDPISGHTALYWYRQSLGQGLEFLIYFQGNSAPDKSGLPSDRFSAERTGGSVSTLTIQRTQQEDSAVYLCASSSGGGILTEAFFGQGTRLTVV.

The sample holds many counts of this clonotype. CDR3 sequence (DNA): TGCAGTGCTAGTGGGAGGAACAATCAGCCCCAGCATTTT. It is translated as CSASGRNNQPQHF. The V gene is TRBV20-1, the J gene TRBJ1-5; no firm D call. Germline CDR1 and CDR2: DFQATT and SNEGSKA (reference sequence). The length of the CDR3 is 13 residues. Trimming shortened V by 3 bases and J by 3 bases, and 9 bases separated the two germline ends.

This clonotype was observed many times. The chain couples TRBV6-7 to TRBJ2-7, with D possibly matching TRBD1 (6 bases). TRBV6-7 is sorted into the ORF group, with uncertain function. With 7 bases removed from V and 3 bases from J, the gap between germline ends came to 22 bases. The CDR3 extends over 16 amino acids. CDR3 sequence (DNA): TGTGCCAGCATTCTTAGTCTGTCGGACAGTAACTACGAGCAGTACTTC. Protein product: CASILSLSDSNYEQYF.

This clonotype was observed at least ten times. This sequence joins TRBV7-2 and TRBJ2-3; D may match TRBD1 or TRBD2 (5 bases each). With 5 bases removed from V and 2 bases from J, the gap between germline ends came to 11 bases. The CDR3 has 14 residues. Per the germline V gene, CDR1 is SGHTA and CDR2 is FQGNSA. The CDR3 loop reads CASSRRGDTDTQYF. In nucleotides, the CDR3 is TGTGCCAGCAGCAGACGGGGCGACACAGATACGCAGTATTTT.

The table lists this clonotype with a count of one. V gene TRBV7-2 combines with J gene TRBJ2-6, with a tentative D call TRBD1 (7 bases). CDR1 and CDR2 (germline): SGHTA, FQGNSA. This CDR3 contains 17 residues. V was pared by 5 bases and J by 0 bases, with 14 bases between. The CDR3: CASSPSRGASGANVLTF. CDR3 nucleotides: TGTGCCAGCAGCCCAAGCAGGGGGGCCTCTGGGGCCAACGTCCTGACTTTC.